This TCR beta chain was profiled in a study of cytomegalovirus exposure and HLA in healthy donors. V lost 6 bases and J lost 3; bases outside the gene matches: 5. This CDR3 contains 14 residues. Germline CDR1 and CDR2: MRHNA and SNTAGT. This clone was counted a few times. It was with 60 Vbeta and 13 Jbeta primers that the PCR ran. Measured with immunoSEQ multiplex PCR; TCRdb has only the in-frame clones, and not every one. This table has some 130,000 clones, around 85% appearing once. The sample consisted of PBMCs. The receptor's source is a woman aged 25 to 39 in good health and CMV-seropositive. The chain links TRBV6-4 to TRBJ2-7, with TRBD1 matching 10 bases. Written as DNA, the CDR3 is TGTGCCAGCAGCCTCCGGGACAGGGGCTACGAGCAGTACTTC. Translating it yields CASSLRDRGYEQYF.